One sample yielded the 9 T cell receptor beta chains listed below, sequenced in a study of Ad26.COV2.S vaccination and SARS-CoV-2 variants. This table comes from immunoSEQ multiplex PCR, and its TCRdb copy is limited to in-frame clones, with some not included. The sample lists more than 300,000 clones, 85% to 90% seen once, with around 2% in the top ten. As for treatment: 19 received Ad26.COV2.S at low or high dose, single or two shots; about five received placebo; per-sample allocation not given. At day 63 after the first vaccine or placebo injection, samples were drawn. The sample in question was peripheral blood, obtained in a trial of Ad26.COV2.S vaccine versus placebo. The receptors come from a person between 18 and 65 years old who received the Ad26.COV2.S COVID-19 vaccine or a placebo.

The chain couples TRBV9 to TRBJ1-1; TRBD1 matches at 8 bases. The CDR3 consists of 14 residues. J gave up 3 bases and V 4 bases, and 5 bases lay outside the gene matches. Germline V gene lookup returns CDR1 SGDLS and CDR2 YYNGEE. The CDR3 DNA sequence: TGTGCCAGCAGCCAGGGGGCTCGGGACACTGAAGCTTTCTTT. As protein: CASSQGARDTEAFF.

This chain joins TRBV11-2 and TRBJ1-2; D ambiguous. Germline assignment: CDR1 SGHAT and CDR2 FQNNGV. With 5 bases removed from V and 4 bases from J, the gap between germline ends came to 8 bases. The CDR3 runs 12 residues. The CDR3 region has the DNA TGTGCCAGCAGCCCCGAGGGCTATGGCTACACCTTC. This gives the protein CASSPEGYGYTF.

The CDR3 region has the DNA TGTGCCAGCAGCAAGCTGGAGGGTGTCCACAATGAGCAGTTCTTC. Amino acids: CASSKLEGVHNEQFF. The chain recombines TRBV9 with TRBJ2-1, with a tentative D call TRBD2 (6 bases). From germline, CDR1 is SGDLS and CDR2 YYNGEE. The CDR3 has 15 amino acids. Trimming took 4 bases from V and 5 from J, leaving 16 bases between them.

For the CDR3, the DNA is TGCGCCAGCAGCTTGCGCAGCGGGGGGGCCTACAATGAGCAGTTCTTC. It specifies CASSLRSGGAYNEQFF. The rearrangement joins TRBV5-1 to TRBJ2-1, with 10 positions matching TRBD2. V trimming: 1 base; J trimming: 2 bases; junction bases outside the gene matches: 3. Germline V gene sequence: CDR1 SGHRS, CDR2 YFSETQ. The CDR3 covers 16 residues.

The chain carries TRBV10-1 and TRBJ1-5; D remains ambiguous. The germline V and J ends were trimmed by 8 bases and 6 bases, with 8 bases remaining between them. From germline, CDR1 is WNHNN and CDR2 SYGVQD (reference sequence). CDR3 length equals 11 residues. CDR3 sequence reads: CASPAGQPQHF. The CDR3 DNA reads as TGCGCCAGCCCGGCGGGTCAGCCCCAGCATTTT.

The chain has TRBV30 and TRBJ2-3; D not resolved. With 0 bases removed from V and 3 bases from J, the gap between germline ends came to 7 bases. Germline lookup yields CDR1 GTSNPN and CDR2 SVGIG (reference sequence). This CDR3 spans 13 amino acids. CDR3 amino acids: CAWSVWNTDTQYF. The CDR3 DNA sequence: TGTGCCTGGAGTGTATGGAATACAGATACGCAGTATTTT.

This chain links TRBV4-1 with TRBJ2-1, with 7 bases identical to TRBD2. V was clipped by 7 bases and J by 6 bases; unmatched bases: 12. Germline-derived CDR1 and CDR2 are MGHRA and YSYEKL. CDR3 length: 15 amino acids. CDR3 residues: CASKTGLVYSNEQFF. The CDR3 nucleotides are TGCGCCAGCAAAACAGGACTAGTCTATAGCAATGAGCAGTTCTTC.

The CDR3 region is CASHRDLDEKLFF. In nucleotides, the CDR3 is TGTGCCTCCCACAGGGACCTGGATGAAAAACTGTTTTTT. This chain links TRBV10-3 with TRBJ1-4; a possible D gene is TRBD1 (6 bases). Germline loops: CDR1 ENHRY, CDR2 SYGVKD. V lost 11 bases to trimming and J lost 6 bases, with 16 bases between them. The CDR3 length is 13 residues.

Only a few counts were recorded for this clone. The CDR3 nucleotides read TGCGCCAGCAGCTTGCCATCTGGACGTCCGAATGAGCAGTTCTTC. This sequence encodes CASSLPSGRPNEQFF. The chain couples TRBV5-1 to TRBJ2-1, with D unclear. Germline V gene sequence: CDR1 SGHRS, CDR2 YFSETQ. V was shortened by 1 base and J by 7 bases, with 15 bases between the two germline ends. This CDR3 is 15 amino acids long.